The text below deals with one TCR beta chain. The CDR3 is 13 residues long. Germline CDR1 and CDR2: DFQATT and SNEGSKA (reference sequence). Trimming removed 1 base from V and 5 bases from J; junction bases left unmatched: 3. Time point here: patch test 1, 2 weeks after DPC sensitization. Treatment in this sample: therapeutic diphenylcyclopropenone sensitization with weekly scalp DPC. Ahead of each patch test application, blood was drawn. The sample originates from a study of human T cells and chemical hapten exposure. From the RACE reads, TCRdb called clonotypes with MiXCR, one entry per CDR3 protein. The sample holds around 380,000 distinct CDR3 sequences, 4% to 5.5% seen once.

Here the sequenced sample was whole blood, taken in connection with sensitization to the hapten diphenylcyclopropenone (DPC). This sequence was found in a woman between 50 and 59 years old with alopecia areata. Some clones in this sample may be carry-over from other donors' samples. The genes are TRBV20-1 and TRBJ2-3; 7 bases match TRBD2. CDR3 DNA: TGCAGTGCTAGAGGGCGGGAGATAGATACGCAGTATTTT. It is translated as CSARGREIDTQYF.